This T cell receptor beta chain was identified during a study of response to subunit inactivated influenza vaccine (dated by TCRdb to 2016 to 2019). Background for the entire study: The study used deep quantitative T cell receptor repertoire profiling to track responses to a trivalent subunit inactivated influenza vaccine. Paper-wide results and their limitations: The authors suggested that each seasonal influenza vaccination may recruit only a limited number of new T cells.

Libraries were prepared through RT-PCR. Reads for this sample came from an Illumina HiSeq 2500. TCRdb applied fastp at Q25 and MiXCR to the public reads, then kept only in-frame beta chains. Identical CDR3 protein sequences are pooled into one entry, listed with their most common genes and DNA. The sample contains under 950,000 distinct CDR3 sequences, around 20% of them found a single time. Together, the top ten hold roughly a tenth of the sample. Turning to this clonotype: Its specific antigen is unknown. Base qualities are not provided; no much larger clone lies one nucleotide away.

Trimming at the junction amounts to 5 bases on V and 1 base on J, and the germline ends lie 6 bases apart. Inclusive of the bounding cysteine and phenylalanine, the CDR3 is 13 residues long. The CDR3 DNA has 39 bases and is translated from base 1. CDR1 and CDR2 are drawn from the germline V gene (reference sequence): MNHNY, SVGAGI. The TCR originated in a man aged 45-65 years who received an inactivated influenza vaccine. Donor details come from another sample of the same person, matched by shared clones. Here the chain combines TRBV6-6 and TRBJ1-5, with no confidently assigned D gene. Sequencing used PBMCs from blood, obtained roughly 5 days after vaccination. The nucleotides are TGTGCCAGCAGTAAAGGGAGCAATCAGCCCCAGCATTTT. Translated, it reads CASSKGSNQPQHF.